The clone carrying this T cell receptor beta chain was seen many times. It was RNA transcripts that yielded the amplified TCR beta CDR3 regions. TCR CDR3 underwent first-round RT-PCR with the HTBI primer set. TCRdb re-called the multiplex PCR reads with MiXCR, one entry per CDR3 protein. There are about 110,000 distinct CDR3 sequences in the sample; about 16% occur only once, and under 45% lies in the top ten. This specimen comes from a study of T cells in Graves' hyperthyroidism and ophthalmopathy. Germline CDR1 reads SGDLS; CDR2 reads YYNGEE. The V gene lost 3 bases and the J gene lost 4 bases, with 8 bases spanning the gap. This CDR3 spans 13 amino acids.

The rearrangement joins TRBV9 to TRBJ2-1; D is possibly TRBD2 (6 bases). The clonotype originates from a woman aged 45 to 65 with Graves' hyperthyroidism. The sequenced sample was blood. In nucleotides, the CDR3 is TGTGCCAGCAGCGAAAGCGGGTACAATGAGCAGTTCTTC. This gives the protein CASSESGYNEQFF.